Below, 22 T cell receptor beta chains from the same sample are listed, as sequenced in a study of PD-L1 blockade in urothelial cancer. Repertoires were generated with immunoSEQ multiplex PCR, while TCRdb's copy carries only in-frame clones and drops some. The sample records approximately 44,000 clones, about 89% being singletons. The sample's time point: peripheral blood 6 weeks after treatment start. This material consisted of PBMCs, taken around atezolizumab (anti-PD-L1) treatment. These receptor sequences come from a man between 65 and 85 years old with urothelial cancer.

The chain combines TRBV11-2 with TRBJ1-1; D might be TRBD1 (6 bases). Trimming pared 0 bases from V and 5 bases from J, leaving 10 bases between. CDR3 length equals 14 residues. The germline V gene encodes CDR1 SGHAT and CDR2 FQNNGV. The CDR3 DNA reads TGTGCCAGCAGCTTAGACAGGGGTGTGACTGAAGCTTTCTTT. It specifies CASSLDRGVTEAFF.

This chain connects TRBV5-1 to TRBJ2-7; D is unclear. Trimming pared 2 bases from V and 0 bases from J, leaving 6 bases between. In germline, CDR1 is SGHRS, CDR2 YFSETQ. This CDR3 has 13 residues. This CDR3 reads CASSFTVSYEQYF. DNA for the CDR3: TGCGCCAGCAGCTTTACAGTCTCCTACGAGCAGTACTTC.

The V and J genes are TRBV9 and TRBJ2-2; TRBD2 is a possible D gene (5 bases). Trimming took 0 bases from V and 0 from J, leaving 6 bases between them. CDR1 and CDR2 from the germline V gene are SGDLS and YYNGEE. CDR3 length: 15 residues. The CDR3 region is CASSVAGTNTGELFF. For the CDR3, the DNA is TGTGCCAGCAGCGTAGCGGGAACGAACACCGGGGAGCTGTTTTTT. Together with reference TRBV9 and TRBJ2-2, the CDR3 gives the full variable domain: DSGVTQTPKHLITATGQRVTLRCSPRSGDLSVYWYQQSLDQGLQFLIQYYNGEERAKGNILERFSAQQFPDLHSELNLSSLELGDSALYFCASSVAGTNTGELFFGEGSRLTVL.

The rearrangement uses TRBV28 and TRBJ1-2; 9 bases match TRBD1. Trimming removed 5 bases from V and 5 bases from J; junction bases left unmatched: 6. The CDR3 covers 14 residues. Per the germline V gene, CDR1 is MDHEN and CDR2 is SYDVKM. As DNA, the CDR3 is TGTGCCAGCAGTCTCACAGGGGGCTATTATGGCTACACCTTC. Protein: CASSLTGGYYGYTF.

V is TRBV18 and J is TRBJ2-1, with 7 bases fitting TRBD1. V gave up 6 bases and J gave up 7 bases; unmatched junction bases: 12. The CDR3 loop spans 15 amino acids. Germline CDR1 KGHSH, CDR2 LQKENI. This chain's CDR3 is CASSQLTGAVNEQFF. The DNA of the CDR3 is TGTGCCAGCTCCCAACTTACAGGGGCGGTGAATGAGCAGTTCTTC.

This chain uses TRBV6-1 with TRBJ2-1; 9 bases match TRBD2. V lost 2 bases to trimming and J lost 7 bases; unmatched junction nucleotides: 12. Germline CDR1 and CDR2: MNHNS and SASEGT. The CDR3 has 17 residues. The CDR3 spells CASSETPGREGINEQFF. DNA for the CDR3: TGTGCCAGCAGTGAAACCCCGGGGCGGGAGGGGATAAATGAGCAGTTCTTC.

The chain employs TRBV6-1 and TRBJ2-1, with 8 nucleotides matching TRBD2. Per germline, CDR1 MNHNS and CDR2 SASEGT. The CDR3 spans 21 residues. The J segment lost 0 bases and the V segment lost 2 bases, leaving 18 bases of the junction unmatched. CDR3 in amino acids: CASSELRTGLGTFSSYNEQFF. In nucleotides, the CDR3 is TGTGCCAGCAGTGAACTAAGAACGGGACTAGGAACCTTCAGCTCCTACAATGAGCAGTTCTTC.

This clone was observed a single time. The rearrangement uses TRBV5-1 and TRBJ2-7; 7 bases agree with TRBD1. Looked up from germline, CDR1 is SGHRS and CDR2 is YFSETQ. The length of the CDR3 is 14 residues. Trimming at V came to 4 bases and at J to 2 bases, leaving 6 bases not matched to a gene. CDR3 sequence (DNA): TGCGCCAGCAGCCCAGGGGGTCCAACCTACGAGCAGTACTTC. Translating it yields CASSPGGPTYEQYF.

This rearrangement joins TRBV5-1 to TRBJ2-7; D unclear. The V gene lost 1 base and the J gene lost 7 bases, with 12 bases spanning the gap. CDR1 is SGHRS, CDR2 YFSETQ, per germline. The CDR3 sequence is 13 residues long. The CDR3 spells CASSLSLFFEQYF. In nucleotides, the CDR3 is TGCGCCAGCAGCTTGTCCCTTTTTTTTGAGCAGTACTTC.

This clone has a single count. This chain connects TRBV6-6 to TRBJ2-1, with 10 bases matching TRBD1. In germline, CDR1 is MNHNY, CDR2 SVGAGI (reference sequence). The V segment lost 0 bases and the J segment 7 bases; nucleotides outside the gene matches: 6. The CDR3 has 16 residues. In nucleotides, the CDR3 is TGTGCCAGCAGTTACTCGAGACAGGGGGCGACGAATGAGCAGTTCTTC. This codes for CASSYSRQGATNEQFF.

The genes are TRBV9 and TRBJ2-1, with 7 bases fitting TRBD1. V lost 3 bases and J lost 2; bases outside the gene matches: 5. The CDR3 has 15 amino acids. The V gene's germline CDR1 is SGDLS and CDR2 YYNGEE. The CDR3 region is CASSATGPAYNEQFF. For the CDR3, the DNA is TGTGCCAGCAGCGCGACAGGGCCGGCCTACAATGAGCAGTTCTTC.

The chain has TRBV6-5 and TRBJ2-7, with 7 bases identical to TRBD1. The CDR3 has 14 amino acids. V trimming: 2 bases; J trimming: 4 bases; junction bases outside the gene matches: 5. Germline assignment: CDR1 MNHEY and CDR2 SVGAGI. The CDR3 loop is CASSYGPGGYEQYF. The CDR3 DNA follows: TGTGCCAGCAGTTACGGGCCAGGGGGATACGAGCAGTACTTC.

This clone was detected only once. The genes are TRBV7-6 and TRBJ2-5; 10 bases map to TRBD2. Germline V gene lookup returns CDR1 SGHVS and CDR2 FNYEAQ. The CDR3 extends over 15 amino acids. V was clipped by 7 bases and J by 0 bases; unmatched bases: 5. CDR3 loop: CASTWTSGNQETQYF. DNA for the CDR3: TGTGCCAGCACCTGGACTAGCGGAAACCAAGAGACCCAGTACTTC.

This clone was counted a single time. J is TRBJ2-5 and V is TRBV7-6; 10 positions agree with TRBD2. Germline CDR1 SGHVS, CDR2 FNYEAQ. V dropped 3 bases and J dropped 5; count of bases not matched to a gene: 3. The CDR3 contains 14 residues. The CDR3 here is CASSFLAGAETQYF. CDR3 sequence (DNA): TGTGCCAGCAGCTTCCTAGCGGGAGCGGAGACCCAGTACTTC.

This clone was found a few times. V is TRBV6-1 and J is TRBJ2-7, with D unclear. Trimming cost V 1 base and J 6 bases, with 10 bases left between them. CDR3 length equals 13 residues. Germline CDR1 reads MNHNS; CDR2 reads SASEGT. In DNA form, the CDR3 reads TGTGCCAGCAGTGAAGGTAGAGCCACCGAGCAGTACTTC. Its translation: CASSEGRATEQYF.

CDR3 nucleotide sequence: TGTGCCAGCTCACCCCTAGCGTTGAGCCCCACCGGGGAGCTGTTTTTT. It translates to CASSPLALSPTGELFF. This sequence joins TRBV18 and TRBJ2-2, with D possibly being TRBD2 (6 bases). This CDR3 is 16 amino acids long. The V and J ends lost 3 bases and 4 bases respectively, with 15 bases between them. Germline CDR1 and CDR2: KGHSH and LQKENI.

The V gene is TRBV5-1, the J gene TRBJ2-7, with TRBD1 identical over 7 bases. The junction had 6 bases not matched to a gene; V was cut back by 4 bases and J by 2 bases. Germline assignment: CDR1 SGHRS and CDR2 YFSETQ. The CDR3 runs 14 residues. For the CDR3, the DNA is TGCGCCAGCAGCCCGACAGGGATAGCCTACGAGCAGTACTTC. It specifies CASSPTGIAYEQYF.

The rearrangement uses TRBV27 and TRBJ1-3, with D maybe TRBD1 (6 bases). The CDR3 spans 16 residues. Germline CDR1 is MNHEY and CDR2 is SMNVEV (reference sequence). Trimming shortened V by 2 bases and J by 4 bases, and 15 bases separated the two germline ends. In DNA form, the CDR3 reads TGTGCCAGCAGTTTAGAGGAGGACAGAAGAGGAAACACCATATATTTT. Protein sequence: CASSLEEDRRGNTIYF.

The V call is TRBV29-1, the J call TRBJ1-3; 7 bases agree with TRBD1. Germline V CDR1 and CDR2: SQVTM, ANQGSEA. The CDR3 runs to 13 residues. With V trimmed by 5 bases and J by 5 bases, 6 bases remained unmatched. Here the CDR3 reads CSVMGTARNTIYF. The CDR3 DNA reads TGCAGCGTTATGGGGACAGCACGAAACACCATATATTTT.

The rearrangement joins TRBV13 to TRBJ2-7, with D unclear. V dropped 2 bases and J dropped 4 bases, with 15 bases sitting between them. The CDR3 contains 15 residues. Germline V CDR1 and CDR2: PRHDT, FYEKMQ (reference sequence). CDR3 DNA sequence: TGTGCCAGCAGCTTAACGACTGCCGTTTATTACGAGCAGTACTTC. This gives the protein CASSLTTAVYYEQYF. The full variable domain, with the rest looked up from reference TRBV13 and TRBJ2-7, is AAGVIQSPRHLIKEKRETATLKCYPIPRHDTVYWYQQGPGQDPQFLISFYEKMQSDKGSIPDRFSAQQFSDYHSELNMSSLELGDSALYFCASSLTTAVYYEQYFGPGTRLTVT.

The J gene is TRBJ2-1, the V gene TRBV28; D remains ambiguous. This CDR3 spans 13 amino acids. CDR1 is MDHEN, CDR2 SYDVKM, per germline. The V end lost 6 bases, the J end lost 1 base, and 7 bases lay between the germline ends. CDR3 sequence reads: CASRGGSYNEQFF. CDR3 nucleotide sequence: TGTGCCAGCAGAGGCGGTTCCTACAATGAGCAGTTCTTC.

The V gene is TRBV7-6, the J gene TRBJ2-1; possibly TRBD1 for D (5 bases). Germline V lookup: CDR1 SGHVS, CDR2 FNYEAQ. The CDR3 consists of 14 residues. V lost 6 bases, J lost 1 base, and 10 bases lay in between. The CDR3 region is CASSPQESYNEQFF. CDR3 nucleotides: TGTGCCAGCAGTCCACAGGAATCCTACAATGAGCAGTTCTTC. The whole variable domain, remainder taken from reference TRBV7-6 and TRBJ2-1, is GAGVSQSPRYKVTKRGQDVALRCDPISGHVSLYWYRQALGQGPEFLTYFNYEAQQDKSGLPNDRFSAERPEGSISTLTIQRTEQRDSAMYRCASSPQESYNEQFFGPGTRLTVL.